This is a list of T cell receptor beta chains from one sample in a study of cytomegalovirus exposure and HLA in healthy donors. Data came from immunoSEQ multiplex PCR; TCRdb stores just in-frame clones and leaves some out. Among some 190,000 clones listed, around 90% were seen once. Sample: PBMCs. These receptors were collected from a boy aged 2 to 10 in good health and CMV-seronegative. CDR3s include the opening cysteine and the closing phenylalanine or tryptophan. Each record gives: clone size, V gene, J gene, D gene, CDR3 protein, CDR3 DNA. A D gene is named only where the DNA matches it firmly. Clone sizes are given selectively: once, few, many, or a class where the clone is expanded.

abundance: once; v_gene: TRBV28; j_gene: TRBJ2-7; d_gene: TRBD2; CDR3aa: CASSQGASGRSGRAYEQYF; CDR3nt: TGTGCCAGCAGTCAAGGGGCTAGCGGGAGGTCCGGGCGGGCTTACGAGCAGTACTTC
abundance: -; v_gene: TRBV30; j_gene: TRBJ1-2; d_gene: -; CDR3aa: CAWSVPPLGANYGYTF; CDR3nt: TGTGCCTGGAGTGTACCACCCCTCGGGGCTAACTATGGCTACACCTTC
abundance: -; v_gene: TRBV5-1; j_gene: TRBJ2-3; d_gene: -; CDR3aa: CASSPGLRPSTDTQYF; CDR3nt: TGCGCCAGCAGCCCCGGGTTAAGACCTAGCACAGATACGCAGTATTTT
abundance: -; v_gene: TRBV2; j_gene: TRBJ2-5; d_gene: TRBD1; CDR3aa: CASTGQSQETQYF; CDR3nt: TGTGCCAGCACGGGACAGAGTCAAGAGACCCAGTACTTC
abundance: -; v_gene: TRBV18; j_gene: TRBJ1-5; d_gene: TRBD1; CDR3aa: CASSHTTGVVSNQPQHF; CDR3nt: TGTGCCAGCTCACACACGACAGGGGTGGTAAGCAATCAGCCCCAGCATTTT
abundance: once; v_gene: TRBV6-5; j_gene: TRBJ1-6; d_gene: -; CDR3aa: CASSSQGSYNSPLHF; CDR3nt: TGTGCCAGCAGTTCACAGGGATCGTATAATTCACCCCTCCACTTT
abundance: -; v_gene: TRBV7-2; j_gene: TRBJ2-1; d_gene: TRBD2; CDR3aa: CASSLAGGAYNEQFF; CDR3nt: TGTGCCAGCAGTTTAGCGGGGGGAGCCTACAATGAGCAGTTCTTC
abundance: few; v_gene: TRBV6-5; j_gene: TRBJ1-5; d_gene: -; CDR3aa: CASSFGLNQPQHF; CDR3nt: TGTGCCAGCAGTTTCGGACTTAATCAGCCCCAGCATTTT
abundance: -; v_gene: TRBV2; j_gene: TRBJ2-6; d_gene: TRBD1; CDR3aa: CASSTGQSSSGANVLTF; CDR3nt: TGTGCCAGCAGTACGGGACAGTCCAGCTCTGGGGCCAACGTCCTGACTTTC
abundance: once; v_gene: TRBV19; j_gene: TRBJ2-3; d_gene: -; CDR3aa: CASSIAGTDTQYF; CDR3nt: TGTGCCAGTAGTATAGCGGGGACAGATACGCAGTATTTT
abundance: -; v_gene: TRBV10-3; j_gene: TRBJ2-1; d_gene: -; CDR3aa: CAISESGDTQFF; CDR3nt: TGTGCCATCAGTGAGTCTGGGGACACCCAGTTCTTC
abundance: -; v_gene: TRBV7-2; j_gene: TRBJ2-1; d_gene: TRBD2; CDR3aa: CASSSGLAGGPYNEQFF; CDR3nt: TGTGCCAGCAGCTCGGGACTAGCGGGGGGTCCCTACAATGAGCAGTTCTTC
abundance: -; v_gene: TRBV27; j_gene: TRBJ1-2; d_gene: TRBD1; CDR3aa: CASSWRDRGSYGYTF; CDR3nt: TGTGCCAGCAGTTGGAGGGACAGGGGGTCCTATGGCTACACCTTC
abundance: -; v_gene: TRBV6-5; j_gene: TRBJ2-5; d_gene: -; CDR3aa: CASSMTDQETQYF; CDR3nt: TGTGCCAGCAGTATGACAGACCAAGAGACCCAGTACTTC
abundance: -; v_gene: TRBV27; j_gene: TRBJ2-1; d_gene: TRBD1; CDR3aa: CASSLDRGQDEQFF; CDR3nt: TGTGCCAGCAGTTTAGACAGGGGGCAAGATGAGCAGTTCTTC
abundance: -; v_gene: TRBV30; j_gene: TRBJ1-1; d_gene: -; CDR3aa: CAWSRGPTEAFF; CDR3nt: TGTGCCTGGAGTCGGGGTCCCACTGAAGCTTTCTTT
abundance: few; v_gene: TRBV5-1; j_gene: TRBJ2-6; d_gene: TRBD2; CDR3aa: CASSLAGDTGANVLTF; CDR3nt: TGCGCCAGCAGCTTAGCGGGAGACACTGGGGCCAACGTCCTGACTTTC
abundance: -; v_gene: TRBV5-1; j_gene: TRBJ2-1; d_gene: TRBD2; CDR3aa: CASSRTFLAGSSYNEQFF; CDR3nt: TGCGCCAGCAGCAGAACATTTTTAGCGGGAAGCTCCTACAATGAGCAGTTCTTC
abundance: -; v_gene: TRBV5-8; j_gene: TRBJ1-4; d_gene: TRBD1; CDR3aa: CASSSGQGDREKLFF; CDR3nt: TGTGCCAGCAGCTCTGGACAGGGGGATCGTGAAAAACTGTTTTTT
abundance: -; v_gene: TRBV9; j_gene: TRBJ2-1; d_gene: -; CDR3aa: CASSATTASHEQFF; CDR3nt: TGTGCCAGCAGCGCCACCACTGCATCCCATGAGCAGTTCTTC
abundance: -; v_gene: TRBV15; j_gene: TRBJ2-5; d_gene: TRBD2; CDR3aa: CATSRQRGGTKETQYF; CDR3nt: TGTGCCACCAGCCGCCAACGCGGGGGGACTAAAGAGACCCAGTACTTC
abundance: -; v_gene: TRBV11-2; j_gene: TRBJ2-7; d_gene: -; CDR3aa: CASSLRPGDSYEQYF; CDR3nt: TGTGCCAGCAGCTTAAGGCCAGGGGACTCCTACGAGCAGTACTTC
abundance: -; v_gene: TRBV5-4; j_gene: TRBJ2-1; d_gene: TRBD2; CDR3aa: CASSPQLMTSGPNEQFF; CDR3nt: TGTGCCAGCAGCCCCCAGCTTATGACTAGCGGACCCAATGAGCAGTTCTTC
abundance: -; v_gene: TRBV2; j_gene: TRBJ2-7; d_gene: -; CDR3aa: CASGGPRAGEQYF; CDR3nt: TGTGCCAGCGGGGGCCCGCGGGCTGGGGAGCAGTACTTC
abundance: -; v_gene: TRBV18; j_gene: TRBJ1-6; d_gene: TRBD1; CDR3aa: CASSAGTDYNSPLHF; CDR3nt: TGTGCCAGCTCGGCCGGGACAGATTATAATTCACCCCTCCACTTT